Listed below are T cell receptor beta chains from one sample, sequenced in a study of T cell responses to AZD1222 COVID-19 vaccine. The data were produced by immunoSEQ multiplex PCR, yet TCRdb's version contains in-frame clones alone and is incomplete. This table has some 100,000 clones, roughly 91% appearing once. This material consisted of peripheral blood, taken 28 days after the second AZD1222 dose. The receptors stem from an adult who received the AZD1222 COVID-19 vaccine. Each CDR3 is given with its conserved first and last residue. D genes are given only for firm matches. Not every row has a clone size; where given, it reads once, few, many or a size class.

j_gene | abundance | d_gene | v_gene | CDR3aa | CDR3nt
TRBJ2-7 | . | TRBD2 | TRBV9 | CASSPPGGLSSYEQYF | TGTGCCAGCAGCCCACCGGGGGGGCTCAGCTCCTACGAGCAGTACTTC
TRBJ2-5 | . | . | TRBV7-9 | CASSLAFTGKTETQYF | TGTGCCAGCAGCTTAGCTTTTACAGGGAAGACAGAGACCCAGTACTTC
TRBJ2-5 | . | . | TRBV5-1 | CASSLAGETQYF | TGCGCCAGCAGCTTGGCAGGGGAGACCCAGTACTTC
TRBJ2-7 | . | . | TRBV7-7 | CASSPGSPSHEQYF | TGTGCTAGCAGCCCCGGGAGCCCCTCCCACGAGCAGTACTTC
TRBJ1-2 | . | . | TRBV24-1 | CATSPGINYGYTF | TGTGCCACCAGTCCAGGAATAAACTATGGCTACACCTTC
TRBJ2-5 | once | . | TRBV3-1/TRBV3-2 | CASNQDMWGGGETQYF | TGTGCCAGCAACCAAGATATGTGGGGTGGGGGCGAGACCCAGTACTTC
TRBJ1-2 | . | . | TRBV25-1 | CASSGLNREPYGYTF | TGTGCCAGCAGTGGGCTAAACAGGGAACCCTATGGCTACACCTTC
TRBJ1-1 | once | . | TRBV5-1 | CASSLVIENTEAFF | TGCGCCAGCAGCTTGGTCATTGAGAACACTGAAGCTTTCTTT
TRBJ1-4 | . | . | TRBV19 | CASQNGRRSNEKLFF | TGTGCCAGTCAGAATGGGCGGCGCTCTAATGAAAAACTGTTTTTT
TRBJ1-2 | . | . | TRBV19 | CASTYSQGGGYGYTF | TGTGCCAGTACCTACTCTCAGGGCGGGGGCTATGGCTACACCTTC
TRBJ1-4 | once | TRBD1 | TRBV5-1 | CASSGQGANEKLFF | TGCGCCAGCAGCGGGCAGGGGGCTAATGAAAAACTGTTTTTT
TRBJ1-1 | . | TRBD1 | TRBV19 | CASSATGTGGAGSTEAFF | TGTGCCAGTAGTGCGACCGGGACAGGGGGCGCAGGTAGCACTGAAGCTTTCTTT
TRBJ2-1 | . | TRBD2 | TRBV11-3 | CASSLPRTSGRTDEQFF | TGTGCCAGCAGCTTACCCAGGACTAGCGGGAGGACAGATGAGCAGTTCTTC
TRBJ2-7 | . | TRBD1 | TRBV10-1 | CASILPGQGHYEQYF | TGCGCCAGCATTCTACCGGGACAGGGACACTACGAGCAGTACTTC
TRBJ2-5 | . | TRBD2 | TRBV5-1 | CASARGGERQETQYF | TGCGCCAGCGCCCGGGGGGGCGAAAGGCAAGAGACCCAGTACTTC
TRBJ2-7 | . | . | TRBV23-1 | CASSQENRAYEQYF | TGCGCCAGCAGTCAAGAAAACAGGGCGTACGAGCAGTACTTC
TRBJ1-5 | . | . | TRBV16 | CASSQYKNQPQHF | TGTGCCAGCAGCCAATACAAAAATCAGCCCCAGCATTTT
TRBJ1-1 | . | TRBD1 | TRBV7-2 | CASSLRGRGLAFF | TGTGCCAGCAGCTTAAGAGGCAGGGGGCTAGCTTTCTTT
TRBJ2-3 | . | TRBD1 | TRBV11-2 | CASSQNGAGGVDTQYF | TGTGCCAGCAGCCAGAACGGGGCAGGGGGCGTAGATACGCAGTATTTT
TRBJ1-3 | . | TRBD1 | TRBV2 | CASSPTGVHSSGNTIYF | TGTGCCAGCAGTCCCACAGGGGTCCATTCCTCTGGAAACACCATATATTTT
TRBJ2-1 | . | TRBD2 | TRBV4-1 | CASSHRSGTRMFDEQFF | TGCGCCAGCAGCCACCGATCCGGGACTAGGATGTTCGATGAGCAGTTCTTC
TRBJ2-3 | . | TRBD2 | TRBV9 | CASSVSGGAATQYF | TGTGCCAGCAGCGTTAGCGGGGGGGCAGCTACGCAGTATTTT
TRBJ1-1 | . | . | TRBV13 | CASSFGIGNTEAFF | TGTGCCAGCAGCTTTGGAATTGGAAACACTGAAGCTTTCTTT
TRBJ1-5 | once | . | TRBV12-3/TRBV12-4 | CASGPGGQPQHF | TGTGCCAGCGGCCCGGGGGGACAGCCCCAGCATTTT
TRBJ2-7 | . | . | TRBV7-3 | CASSNGNTEQYF | TGTGCCAGCAGCAACGGGAATACCGAGCAGTACTTC
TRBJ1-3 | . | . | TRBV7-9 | CASSDSGNTIYF | TGTGCCAGCAGCGACTCTGGAAACACCATATATTTT
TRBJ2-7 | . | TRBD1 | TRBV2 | CASRDRGNQYF | TGTGCCAGCAGGGACAGGGGTAATCAGTACTTC
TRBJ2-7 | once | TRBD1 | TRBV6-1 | CASSRQGEANEQYF | TGTGCCAGCAGCAGACAGGGGGAGGCCAACGAGCAGTACTTC
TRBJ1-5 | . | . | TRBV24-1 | CATKGRYSNQPQHF | TGTGCCACGAAAGGGAGATATAGCAATCAGCCCCAGCATTTT
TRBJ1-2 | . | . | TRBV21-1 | CASSKIAGRYGYTF | TGTGCCAGCAGCAAAATCGCGGGCAGGTATGGCTACACCTTC
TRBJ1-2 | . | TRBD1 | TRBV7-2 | CASSLVGQGARGGYTF | TGTGCCAGCAGCTTAGTCGGCCAGGGGGCTAGAGGTGGCTACACCTTC
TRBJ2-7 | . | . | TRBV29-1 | CSVEDDSDEQYF | TGCAGCGTTGAAGATGACAGCGACGAGCAGTACTTC
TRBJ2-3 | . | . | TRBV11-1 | CASSLAQVTDTQYF | TGTGCCAGCAGCTTAGCACAGGTTACAGATACGCAGTATTTT
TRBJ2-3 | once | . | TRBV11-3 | CASSFRLSGTDTQYF | TGTGCCAGCAGCTTCAGACTCTCGGGCACAGATACGCAGTATTTT
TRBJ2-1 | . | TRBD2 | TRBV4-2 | CASSQQLQRLANGYEQFF | TGTGCCAGCAGCCAACAACTGCAACGACTAGCGAACGGGTATGAGCAGTTCTTC
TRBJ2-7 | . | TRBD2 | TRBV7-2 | CASSSPLGGSGAYYEQYF | TGTGCCAGCAGCTCCCCCCTGGGGGGAAGCGGGGCTTACTACGAGCAGTACTTC
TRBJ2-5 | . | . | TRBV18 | CASSLSGFQETQYF | TGTGCCAGCTCACTGTCAGGGTTCCAAGAGACCCAGTACTTC
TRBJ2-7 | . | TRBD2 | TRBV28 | CASRLAGEINYEQYF | TGTGCCAGCAGACTAGCGGGAGAAATAAACTACGAGCAGTACTTC
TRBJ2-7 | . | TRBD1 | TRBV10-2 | CASSDPGTGTPYEQYF | TGCGCCAGCAGTGACCCCGGGACAGGGACCCCTTACGAGCAGTACTTC
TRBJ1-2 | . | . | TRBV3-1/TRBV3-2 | CASSPGSWGDGYGYTF | TGTGCCAGCAGCCCGGGCTCGTGGGGGGACGGCTATGGCTACACCTTC
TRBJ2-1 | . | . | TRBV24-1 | CATSDLELDGEQFF | TGTGCCACCAGTGATTTGGAGCTGGACGGTGAGCAGTTCTTC
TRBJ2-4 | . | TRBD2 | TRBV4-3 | CASSHVGLADRKNIQYF | TGCGCCAGCAGCCACGTGGGACTAGCGGACCGAAAAAACATTCAGTACTTC
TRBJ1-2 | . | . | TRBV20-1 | CSATPDYGYTF | TGCAGTGCCACACCCGACTATGGCTACACCTTC
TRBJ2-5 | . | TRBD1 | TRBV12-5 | CASGLVGGEETQYF | TGTGCTAGTGGTTTGGTAGGGGGCGAAGAGACCCAGTACTTC
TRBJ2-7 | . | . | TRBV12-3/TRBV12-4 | CASSKGYEQYF | TGTGCCAGCAGCAAAGGCTACGAGCAGTACTTC
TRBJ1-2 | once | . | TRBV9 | CASSVGRNNYGYTF | TGTGCCAGCAGCGTAGGGAGGAATAACTATGGCTACACCTTC
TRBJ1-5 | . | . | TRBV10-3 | CAISESYATSQPQHF | TGTGCCATCAGTGAGTCATACGCAACGAGCCAGCCCCAGCATTTT
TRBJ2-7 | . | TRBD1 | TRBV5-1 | CASSTPGQGAGEQYF | TGCGCCAGCAGCACACCGGGACAGGGGGCGGGGGAGCAGTACTTC
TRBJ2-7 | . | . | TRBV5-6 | CASSRAYEQYF | TGTGCCAGCAGCCGAGCTTACGAGCAGTACTTC
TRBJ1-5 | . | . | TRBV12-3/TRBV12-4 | CASMGTFNQPQHF | TGTGCCAGCATGGGTACCTTCAATCAGCCCCAGCATTTT
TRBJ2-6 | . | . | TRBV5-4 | CASSTSGTGANVLTF | TGTGCCAGCAGCACCTCAGGGACTGGGGCCAACGTCCTGACTTTC
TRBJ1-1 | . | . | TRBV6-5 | CASNTGMNTEAFF | TGTGCCAGCAATACAGGAATGAACACTGAAGCTTTCTTT
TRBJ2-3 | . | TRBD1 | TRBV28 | CASSFRIQGGTDTQYF | TGTGCCAGCAGTTTCCGCATACAGGGGGGCACAGATACGCAGTATTTT
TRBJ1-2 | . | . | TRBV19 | CASSIPSDGHTF | TGTGCCAGTAGTATCCCCTCAGATGGCCACACCTTC
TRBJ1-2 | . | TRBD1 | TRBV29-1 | CSVEDLSRGGGQSALYGYTF | TGCAGCGTTGAAGATCTATCCCGGGGTGGGGGACAGTCCGCCCTCTATGGCTACACCTTC